The rows below give T cell receptor beta chains drawn from one sample of a study of OX40 agonist ivuxolimab in advanced cancers. TCRdb's copy holds only in-frame clones and misses some; the assay was immunoSEQ multiplex PCR. The repertoire holds roughly 100,000 clones, with 91% as singletons. Here the sequenced sample was CD4+ or CD8+ T cells sorted from blood, taken in a trial of the OX40 agonist ivuxolimab. The receptors originated from an adult with an advanced solid tumor such as melanoma, head and neck, liver or kidney cancer. The CDR3 runs from the conserved cysteine through the conserved F or W. Each record gives: V gene, D gene, J gene, clone size, CDR3 protein, CDR3 DNA. The D gene is left open where the match is weak. Size is stated for part of the rows, as once, few or many counts, or as a class when the clone is expanded.

TRBV18	NA	TRBJ2-3	NA	CASSPPGSRDTDTQYF	TGTGCCAGCTCACCACCGGGCTCGAGGGACACAGATACGCAGTATTTT
TRBV7-3	TRBD1	TRBJ1-2	NA	CASSSQGNYGYTF	TGTGCCAGCAGCTCACAGGGGAACTATGGCTACACCTTC
TRBV2	TRBD2	TRBJ2-1	once	CASSQTSSYNEQFF	TGTGCCAGCAGCCAGACTAGCAGTTACAATGAGCAGTTCTTC
TRBV19	NA	TRBJ1-4	NA	CASSIGRVEKLFF	TGTGCCAGTAGTATAGGCAGGGTAGAAAAACTGTTTTTT
TRBV9	NA	TRBJ2-1	few	CASSVIDPTLRVSYNEQFF	TGTGCCAGCAGCGTAATCGACCCCACGCTCCGTGTCTCCTACAATGAGCAGTTCTTC
TRBV7-2	TRBD2	TRBJ2-1	NA	CASSLGTSSYNEQFF	TGTGCCAGCAGTCTCGGGACTAGCTCCTACAATGAGCAGTTCTTC
TRBV11-3	NA	TRBJ1-2	once	CASSTQGYGYTF	TGTGCCAGCAGCACCCAGGGGTATGGCTACACCTTC
TRBV19	TRBD1	TRBJ2-6	NA	CASSVTGGSGANVLTF	TGTGCCAGTAGTGTTACAGGGGGCTCTGGGGCCAACGTCCTGACTTTC
TRBV6-5	NA	TRBJ1-1	NA	CASSYSAGVTEAFF	TGTGCCAGCAGTTACTCTGCAGGGGTCACTGAAGCTTTCTTT
TRBV28	TRBD1	TRBJ1-5	NA	CASSLGGGSQPQHF	TGTGCCAGCAGTTTGGGAGGGGGCAGTCAGCCCCAGCATTTT
TRBV5-5	TRBD1	TRBJ1-1	NA	CASSLGAGGANTEAFF	TGTGCCAGCAGCTTGGGAGCAGGGGGCGCGAACACTGAAGCTTTCTTT
TRBV10-3	NA	TRBJ2-1	NA	CAISESRTDYNEQFF	TGTGCCATCAGTGAGTCGAGGACAGACTACAATGAGCAGTTCTTC
TRBV11-2	NA	TRBJ1-1	once	CASSLAPGAGIMNTEAFF	TGTGCCAGCAGCTTAGCGCCGGGGGCCGGAATCATGAACACTGAAGCTTTCTTT
TRBV19	TRBD1	TRBJ2-7	NA	CASSIGTGTYEQYF	TGTGCCAGTAGTATAGGGACAGGAACCTACGAGCAGTACTTC
TRBV6-5	NA	TRBJ1-5	NA	CASSYRGDNQPQHF	TGTGCCAGCAGTTACAGGGGAGACAATCAGCCCCAGCATTTT
TRBV4-1	NA	TRBJ2-2	NA	CASSQDGGVPGELFF	TGCGCCAGCAGCCAAGATGGAGGGGTTCCCGGGGAGCTGTTTTTT
TRBV29-1	NA	TRBJ2-1	NA	CSVDPAVAVQFF	TGCAGCGTTGATCCGGCGGTGGCAGTGCAGTTCTTC
TRBV11-3	NA	TRBJ2-5	NA	CASSPTRTGETQYF	TGTGCCAGCAGCCCAACCAGGACCGGAGAGACCCAGTACTTC
TRBV18	NA	TRBJ2-7	once	CASSRTGYEQYF	TGTGCCAGCTCCCGAACAGGCTACGAGCAGTACTTC
TRBV30	NA	TRBJ1-5	NA	CAWKKGTGGNQPQHF	TGTGCCTGGAAGAAGGGCACCGGCGGCAATCAGCCCCAGCATTTT
TRBV7-2	TRBD1	TRBJ2-5	once	CASSLSPTGGETQYF	TGTGCCAGCAGTTTATCGCCGACAGGGGGCGAGACCCAGTACTTC
TRBV5-1	NA	TRBJ1-4	NA	CASSLDIGEKLFF	TGCGCCAGCAGCTTGGACATCGGGGAAAAACTGTTTTTT
TRBV29-1	TRBD1	TRBJ1-2	NA	CSVGTGTTNGYTF	TGCAGCGTAGGGACAGGGACGACGAATGGCTACACCTTC
TRBV7-2	NA	TRBJ2-2	NA	CASSLYDVNTGELFF	TGTGCCAGCAGCTTATACGATGTGAACACCGGGGAGCTGTTTTTT
TRBV6-5	TRBD2	TRBJ2-5	NA	CASSYSGRVEETQYF	TGTGCCAGCAGTTACTCCGGGAGGGTGGAAGAGACCCAGTACTTC
TRBV28	NA	TRBJ2-3	NA	CASSVLGGGTDTQYF	TGTGCCAGCAGTGTCCTCGGGGGCGGCACAGATACGCAGTATTTT
TRBV2	TRBD1	TRBJ1-2	NA	CASLRTGLGYGYTF	TGTGCCAGCTTGCGGACAGGGTTGGGGTATGGCTACACCTTC
TRBV29-1	TRBD1	TRBJ1-2	once	CSVAVTGGDYGYTF	TGCAGCGTTGCGGTGACAGGGGGCGACTATGGCTACACCTTC
TRBV2	NA	TRBJ1-4	once	CASSPTQTNEKLFF	TGTGCCAGCAGCCCGACCCAGACTAATGAAAAACTGTTTTTT
TRBV21-1	NA	TRBJ2-2	once	CASSCRRTTDSEHRKPGSCFF	NA
TRBV2	TRBD2	TRBJ2-5	NA	CASPKEGTSAFEIQETQYF	TGTGCCAGCCCCAAGGAGGGGACTAGCGCGTTCGAAATCCAAGAGACCCAGTACTTC
TRBV2	TRBD1	TRBJ2-7	NA	CASREISQGLKYF	TGTGCCAGCAGGGAGATTTCACAGGGGTTGAAGTACTTC
TRBV5-4	TRBD1	TRBJ2-2	NA	CASSTGTGYGELFF	TGTGCCAGCAGCACCGGGACAGGGTACGGGGAGCTGTTTTTT
TRBV19	NA	TRBJ2-1	NA	CASSVGRGDEQFF	TGTGCCAGTAGCGTAGGGAGAGGCGATGAGCAGTTCTTC
TRBV29-1	TRBD1	TRBJ1-1	NA	CSTWDRGNTEAFF	TGCAGCACTTGGGACAGGGGGAACACTGAAGCTTTCTTT
TRBV7-9	NA	TRBJ1-4	NA	CASSLVDGYATNEKLFF	TGTGCCAGCAGCTTAGTGGACGGGTATGCAACTAATGAAAAACTGTTTTTT
TRBV11-3	TRBD2	TRBJ2-7	NA	CASSPGGGSVYEQYF	TGTGCCAGCAGCCCTGGCGGGGGATCAGTATACGAGCAGTACTTC